This T cell receptor (beta chain) is drawn from a study of T cell responses to AZD1222 COVID-19 vaccine. Study-level background: Samples with a second dose at about 4 or about 12 weeks were pooled together. Study-wide results and limits: Spike-specific TCR breadth and depth went up after people got two AZD1222 doses. Just a handful of AZD1222 recipients tested seropositive at baseline. The study found vaccine-associated CD4 TCRs spanning spike, dominant at 160-218 and 743-854.

Assay used: immunoSEQ multiplex PCR; TCRdb lists only in-frame clones, some missing. Of tens of thousands of clones in the sample, under 90% are singletons; the top ten hold around 2%. V dropped 5 bases and J dropped 8; count of bases not matched to a gene: 11. The CDR3 covers 14 residues. The germline V gene has CDR1 SGHTA and CDR2 FQGNSA. This clone is a singleton in its sample. Its antigen remains unidentified. Sample: peripheral blood, taken on day 0 of AZD1222 vaccination. The chain recombines TRBV7-2 with TRBJ1-2; 7 bases are a match to TRBD1. This clonotype was obtained from an adult in good health. The CDR3 sequence is CASSRGQIRVGYTF. As DNA, the CDR3 is TGTGCCAGCAGCCGGGGACAGATCAGGGTCGGCTACACCTTC.